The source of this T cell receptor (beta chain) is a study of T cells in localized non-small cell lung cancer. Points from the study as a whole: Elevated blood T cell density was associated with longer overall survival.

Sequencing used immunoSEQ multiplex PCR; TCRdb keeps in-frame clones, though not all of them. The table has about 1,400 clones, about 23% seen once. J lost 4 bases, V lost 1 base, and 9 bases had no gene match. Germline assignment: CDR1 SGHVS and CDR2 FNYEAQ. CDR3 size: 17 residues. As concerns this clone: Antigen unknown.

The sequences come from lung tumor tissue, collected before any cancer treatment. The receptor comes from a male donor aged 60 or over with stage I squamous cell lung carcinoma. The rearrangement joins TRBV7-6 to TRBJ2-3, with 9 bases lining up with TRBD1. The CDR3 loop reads CASSLGTGERRSDTQYF. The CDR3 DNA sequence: TGTGCCAGCAGCTTAGGGACAGGGGAGCGACGATCAGATACGCAGTATTTT.